This T cell receptor (beta chain) was profiled in a study of spatial heterogeneity in lung cancer. From the 5' RACE reads, TCRdb called clonotypes with MiXCR, one entry per CDR3 protein. The sample includes about 38,000 distinct CDR3 sequences, 7.5% of them seen just once. Germline V lookup: CDR1 MNHEY, CDR2 SMNVEV (reference sequence). Trimming stripped 2 bases from V and 3 bases from J, with 14 bases between. This CDR3 has 15 amino acids. Time point: sample taken at primary tumor resection. Unsorted whole RNA of tumor, nontumor lung or frozen PBMC was sequenced. This clonotype was observed at least ten times.

This specimen was PBMCs, taken at surgery. The sequence was obtained from a male donor with early-stage non-small cell lung cancer. V is TRBV27 and J is TRBJ2-7, with D tentatively TRBD2 (6 bases). The DNA for the CDR3 is TGTGCCAGCAGTTTAGCGGGGTTAGGAGGCTACGAGCAGTACTTC. Translating gives CASSLAGLGGYEQYF.